These 17 T cell receptor beta chains came from one sample sequenced in a study of blood T cell repertoires in COVID-19. Clones were sequenced by immunoSEQ multiplex PCR, and TCRdb holds only the in-frame ones, with some missing. The sample includes 160,000 or so clones, 85% to 90% seen only once; the top ten take about 15%. Sequences were obtained from peripheral blood. The receptors stem from a middle-aged woman with acute or convalescent COVID-19.

V usage is TRBV6-1 and J usage is TRBJ2-7, with 8 bases matching TRBD1. The V and J ends lost 1 base and 4 bases, in that order; junction bases with no gene match: 3. This CDR3 is built from 14 residues. CDR1 and CDR2 from the germline V gene are MNHNS and SASEGT. The CDR3 loop reads CASSEGTGLYEQYF. DNA of the CDR3: TGTGCCAGCAGTGAAGGGACAGGGCTATACGAGCAGTACTTC.

The V call is TRBV29-1, the J call TRBJ2-2; D is perhaps TRBD2 (5 bases). V lost 5 bases, J lost 3 bases, and 10 bases lay in between. CDR1 and CDR2 from the germline V gene are SQVTM and ANQGSEA. This CDR3 region has 13 residues. CDR3 nucleotides: TGCAGCGTTTTATTGAGGGACACCGGGGAGCTGTTTTTT. Protein product: CSVLLRDTGELFF.

This clone came up once. This sequence joins TRBV2 and TRBJ2-5, with D perhaps TRBD2 (5 bases). The length of the CDR3 is 14 residues. Germline CDR1 and CDR2: SNHLY and FYNNEI. V was clipped by 11 bases and J by 4 bases, with 20 bases between them. CDR3 DNA sequence: TGTGCCGGTTCCGGGATCTTAGGGAGAGAGACCCAGTACTTC. Translated, it gives CAGSGILGRETQYF. Full variable domain (missing parts from reference TRBV2 and TRBJ2-5): EPEVTQTPSHQVTQMGQEVILRCVPISNHLYFYWYRQILGQKVEFLVSFYNNEISEKSEIFDDQFSVERPDGSNFTLKIRSTKLEDSAMYFCAGSGILGRETQYFGPGTRLLVL.

This clone was observed a handful of times. V usage is TRBV4-1 and J usage is TRBJ1-4; D perhaps matches TRBD1 (6 bases). The CDR3 consists of 15 residues. Trimming left V 4 bases short and J 3 bases short, with 12 bases between. CDR1 MGHRA and CDR2 YSYEKL come from the germline V gene. The CDR3 sequence is CASSRRGQPNEKLFF. The CDR3 DNA is TGCGCCAGCAGCCGGCGAGGACAGCCTAATGAAAAACTGTTTTTT.

This clone occurred a few times. The chain couples TRBV18 to TRBJ1-3; D is perhaps TRBD1 (5 bases). Germline-derived CDR1 and CDR2 are KGHSH and LQKENI. V lost 6 bases and J 0 bases, leaving 9 bases between the germline ends. The CDR3 covers 14 residues. Here the CDR3 reads CASSLDNSGNTIYF. The DNA for the CDR3 is TGTGCCAGCTCTTTGGACAACTCTGGAAACACCATATATTTT. Based on the CDR3 plus reference TRBV18 and TRBJ1-3, the full variable domain is NAGVMQNPRHLVRRRGQEARLRCSPMKGHSHVYWYRQLPEEGLKFMVYLQKENIIDESGMPKERFSAEFPKEGPSILRIQQVVRGDSAAYFCASSLDNSGNTIYFGEGSWLTVV.

This clone was seen just once. The J gene is TRBJ2-5, the V gene TRBV14; a possible D gene is TRBD1 (5 bases). This CDR3 is 15 amino acids long. The germline V gene has CDR1 SGHDN and CDR2 FVKESK. V gave up 2 bases and J gave up 3 bases, with 13 bases separating them. CDR3 in amino acids: CASSQTLGAKETQYF. CDR3 sequence (DNA): TGTGCCAGCAGCCAAACCCTAGGGGCCAAAGAGACCCAGTACTTC.

The chain links TRBV11-3 to TRBJ2-3; 13 bases match TRBD2. V shed 5 bases, J shed 6 bases, and the junction held 11 bases outside the gene matches. The CDR3 length is 17 residues. Looked up from germline, CDR1 is SGHNT and CDR2 is YENEEA. CDR3 sequence reads: CASSGGTSGKEDDTQYF. The CDR3 DNA reads TGTGCCAGCAGCGGTGGGACTAGCGGGAAAGAAGATGATACGCAGTATTTT.

The J gene is TRBJ2-3, the V gene TRBV20-1; D call uncertain. Germline assignment: CDR1 DFQATT and CDR2 SNEGSKA (reference sequence). The V end lost 1 base, the J end lost 7 bases, and 6 bases lay between the germline ends. This CDR3 spans 11 amino acids. The CDR3 DNA reads TGCAGTGCTAGAGTTTCCTATACGCAGTATTTT. Translating it yields CSARVSYTQYF.

This CDR3 reads CATRRTGYSTDTQYF. The CDR3 bases are TGTGCCACCCGGCGGACGGGATATAGCACAGATACGCAGTATTTT. The chain couples TRBV27 to TRBJ2-3; weak D call: TRBD2 (5 bases). V was shortened by 10 bases and J by 0 bases, with 17 bases between the two germline ends. CDR3 length: 15 amino acids. Germline-derived CDR1 and CDR2 are MNHEY and SMNVEV (reference sequence).

This chain uses TRBV2 with TRBJ1-2; 7 bases line up with TRBD1. There are 15 residues in the CDR3. The germline V gene has CDR1 SNHLY and CDR2 FYNNEI. V shed 3 bases, J shed 4 bases, and the junction held 8 bases outside the gene matches. The CDR3, as DNA: TGTGCCAGCAGTGAGGACCCGGGACAGCTCTATGGCTACACCTTC. Encoded protein: CASSEDPGQLYGYTF.

The chain joins TRBV25-1 to TRBJ1-2, with D uncertain. Trimming cost V 2 bases and J 3 bases, with 4 bases left between them. This CDR3 spans 12 amino acids. CDR1 and CDR2 (germline): MGHDK, SYGVNS. CDR3 DNA: TGTGCCAGCAGTGAAGCGGACTATGGCTACACCTTC. Translating gives CASSEADYGYTF.

V usage is TRBV20-1 and J usage is TRBJ2-7; TRBD2 matches 9 bases. CDR3 length: 15 amino acids. Trimming at V came to 3 bases and at J to 7 bases, leaving 13 bases not matched to a gene. In germline, CDR1 is DFQATT, CDR2 SNEGSKA (reference sequence). The CDR3 coding sequence is TGCAGTGCTAGTGTATCCGCGCGGGGGGGGCTGGAGCAGTACTTC. Translating gives CSASVSARGGLEQYF.

The CDR3 DNA is TGTGCCAGCAGTTACGAAGCAGGACTCCCTCGGCCGACCCAGTACTTC. Encoded protein: CASSYEAGLPRPTQYF. The chain carries TRBV6-5 and TRBJ2-5; TRBD2 might be the D (5 bases). CDR3 size: 16 residues. Germline V gene sequence: CDR1 MNHEY, CDR2 SVGAGI. Trimming removed 2 bases at V and 7 bases at J, with 20 bases between.

This clone has just one count. V gene TRBV30 combines with J gene TRBJ2-1, with 13 bases that match TRBD2. This CDR3 comprises 16 residues. V lost 5 bases and J lost 0; bases outside the gene matches: 4. Germline CDR1 GTSNPN, CDR2 SVGIG (reference sequence). CDR3 protein: CAWGGLAGSSYNEQFF. The CDR3 bases are TGTGCCTGGGGGGGACTAGCGGGGAGCTCCTACAATGAGCAGTTCTTC. The whole variable domain, remainder taken from reference TRBV30 and TRBJ2-1, is SQTIHQWPATLVQPVGSPLSLECTVEGTSNPNLYWYRQAAGRGLQLLFYSVGIGQISSEVPQNLSASRPQDRQFILSSKKLLLSDSGFYLCAWGGLAGSSYNEQFFGPGTRLTVL.

The CDR3 nucleotides are TGTGCCAGCAGCACCAGACAGGGGGCGGGGGAGACCCAGTACTTC. It codes for CASSTRQGAGETQYF. The chain carries TRBV5-4 and TRBJ2-5; TRBD1 agrees at 10 bases. The germline V gene has CDR1 SGHNT and CDR2 YYREEE (reference sequence). This CDR3 is 15 amino acids long. V was clipped by 4 bases and J by 5 bases; unmatched bases: 8.

The rearrangement links TRBV10-3 to TRBJ2-7, with D possibly being TRBD2 (5 bases). Germline CDR1 is ENHRY and CDR2 is SYGVKD. The CDR3 runs to 13 residues. Trimming took 8 bases from V and 0 from J, leaving 11 bases between them. The CDR3 loop reads CAIESADSYEQYF. The CDR3 DNA follows: TGTGCCATCGAATCAGCGGACTCCTACGAGCAGTACTTC.

This clone has only a few counts. V usage is TRBV14 and J usage is TRBJ2-5; D gene ambiguous. V lost 3 bases, J lost 5 bases, and 16 bases lay in between. CDR1 and CDR2 (germline): SGHDN, FVKESK. The CDR3 sequence is 15 residues long. The CDR3 spells CASSQEDWSAETQYF. In DNA form, the CDR3 reads TGTGCCAGCAGCCAGGAAGACTGGTCGGCGGAGACCCAGTACTTC. Complete variable domain (other parts from reference TRBV14 and TRBJ2-5): EAGVTQFPSHSVIEKGQTVTLRCDPISGHDNLYWYRRVMGKEIKFLLHFVKESKQDESGMPNNRFLAERTGGTYSTLKVQPAELEDSGVYFCASSQEDWSAETQYFGPGTRLLVL.